This entry features one T cell receptor (beta chain) sequence. What antigen it recognizes has not been identified. No per-base quality is available; no much larger clone lies one base away. The junction carries 19 bases between V and J, which are trimmed by 10 bases and 6 bases respectively. The CDR3, cysteine through phenylalanine, is 14 amino acids long. Of all the DNA, just the CDR3 is kept, 42 bases in frame from base 1. CDR1 and CDR2 (MNHNS, SASEGT) derive from the germline V gene. TCRdb names Illumina HiSeq 1500 as the instrument used. The public reads were quality trimmed at Q25 with fastp and then assembled into clones with MiXCR by TCRdb, keeping productive beta chains. Under each unique CDR3 protein, matching rows form one entry showing the most common genes and DNA. The sample table contains around 740,000 distinct CDR3 sequences; only one count was recorded for roughly 35% of them. The ten largest clones add up to roughly 2.8% of the sample.

The data were obtained in a study of T cell repertoires in cytomegalovirus infection (dated by TCRdb to between 2019 and 2020). For the wider study: Donor HLA type was relevant to the analysis, because carriage of CMV infection together with the matching HLA type was indicated by public TCR beta signatures.

Beyond this particular receptor, the publication reports: The ex vivo response was dominated by HLA-C-restricted CMV-specific TCR beta clonotypes, which also provided the single most frequent clonotype in two of eight donors. Carriers of CMV infection plus the relevant HLA type were discriminated by the cumulative frequency of public TCR beta family members in the study cohort and in an independent roughly 350-donor cohort.

The sequenced sample was PBMCs. The sequence came from a human donor in good health (CMV status not recorded). Some clones in this sample may be carry-over from other donors' samples. The sequence links TRBV6-1 to TRBJ2-1; no D segment can be confidently identified. The CDR3 here reads CATHTRVSLNEQFF. In nucleotides, the sequence is TGTGCCACCCACACAAGGGTTAGTCTCAATGAGCAGTTCTTC.